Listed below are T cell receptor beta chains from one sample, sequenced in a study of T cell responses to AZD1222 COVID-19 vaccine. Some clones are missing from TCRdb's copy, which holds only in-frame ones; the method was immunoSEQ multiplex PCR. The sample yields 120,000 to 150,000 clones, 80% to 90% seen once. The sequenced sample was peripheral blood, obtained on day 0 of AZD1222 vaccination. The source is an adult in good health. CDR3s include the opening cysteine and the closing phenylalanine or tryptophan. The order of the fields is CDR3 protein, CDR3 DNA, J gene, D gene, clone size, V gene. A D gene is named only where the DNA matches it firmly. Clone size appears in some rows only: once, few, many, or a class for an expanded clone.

CASTRGQGGNSPLHF | TGTGCCAGTACCCGCGGACAGGGAGGTAATTCACCCCTCCACTTT | TRBJ1-6 | TRBD1 | NA | TRBV19
CASQTGGGTEAFF | TGTGCCAGCCAGACAGGGGGCGGCACTGAAGCTTTCTTT | TRBJ1-1 | TRBD1 | few | TRBV7-2
CATRNLSSYEQYF | TGTGCCACCCGGAACCTCAGCTCCTACGAGCAGTACTTC | TRBJ2-7 | NA | once | TRBV12-3/TRBV12-4
CASSQDSGAGANVLTF | TGCGCCAGCAGCCAAGATAGCGGGGCTGGGGCCAACGTCCTGACTTTC | TRBJ2-6 | TRBD2 | NA | TRBV4-3
CASSPRVSGGTEAFF | TGTGCCAGCAGCCCCAGGGTTTCGGGAGGCACTGAAGCTTTCTTT | TRBJ1-1 | NA | NA | TRBV7-9
CASSIGPRVGAKNIQYF | TGTGCCAGTAGTATAGGCCCGCGGGTCGGGGCCAAAAACATTCAGTACTTC | TRBJ2-4 | NA | NA | TRBV19
CASSEAGLSTGWTSGSWYEQYF | TGTGCCAGCAGTGAAGCAGGTCTCTCGACAGGGTGGACTAGCGGGAGTTGGTACGAGCAGTACTTC | TRBJ2-7 | TRBD2 | NA | TRBV2
CASSLAPGTLYGYTF | TGCGCCAGCAGCTTAGCACCCGGAACTCTCTATGGCTACACCTTC | TRBJ1-2 | NA | NA | TRBV5-1
CASREGRVTPGELFF | TGCGCCAGCCGAGAGGGCAGGGTTACGCCCGGGGAGCTGTTTTTT | TRBJ2-2 | NA | NA | TRBV5-1
CASSELSSGNTIYF | TGCGCCAGCAGTGAGCTCAGCTCTGGAAACACCATATATTTT | TRBJ1-3 | NA | NA | TRBV10-1
CASSLVSTGELFF | TGTGCCAGCAGCTTAGTCTCCACCGGGGAGCTGTTTTTT | TRBJ2-2 | NA | NA | TRBV7-2
CASSSAGGPADTQYF | TGTGCCAGCAGCTCAGCGGGAGGGCCCGCAGATACGCAGTATTTT | TRBJ2-3 | TRBD2 | few | TRBV7-6
CASRRALTGYNEQFF | TGTGCCAGCAGGCGGGCCCTCACAGGGTACAATGAGCAGTTCTTC | TRBJ2-1 | NA | NA | TRBV6-5
CASRSTSTDTQYF | TGTGCCAGCAGGTCCACTAGCACAGATACGCAGTATTTT | TRBJ2-3 | NA | NA | TRBV12-3/TRBV12-4
CASNGGLAGSYNEQFF | TGTGCCAGCAACGGCGGACTAGCGGGCTCCTACAATGAGCAGTTCTTC | TRBJ2-1 | TRBD2 | NA | TRBV7-9
CASSLVRSASYEQYF | TGTGCCAGCAGCTTAGTCCGGAGCGCGTCCTACGAGCAGTACTTC | TRBJ2-7 | NA | NA | TRBV7-2
CASSFGREETQYF | TGTGCCAGCAGCTTCGGCAGGGAAGAGACCCAGTACTTC | TRBJ2-5 | NA | NA | TRBV7-2